The 22 T cell receptor beta chains reported below all come from one sample, sequenced in a study of T cell responses to AZD1222 COVID-19 vaccine. Only in-frame clones appear in the TCRdb table, and some are missing; sequencing was by immunoSEQ multiplex PCR. Among roughly 150,000 clones listed, around 91% were seen once. This sample comprised peripheral blood, obtained on day 0 of AZD1222 vaccination. Receptors originate from an adult in good health.

The chain links TRBV7-9 to TRBJ1-6; 8 bases line up with TRBD1. This CDR3 comprises 14 residues. V dropped 5 bases and J dropped 5; count of bases not matched to a gene: 2. The germline V gene has CDR1 SEHNR and CDR2 FQNEAQ (reference sequence). CDR3 region: CASSGQGDNSPLHF. The CDR3 DNA is TGTGCCAGCAGCGGACAGGGAGATAATTCACCCCTCCACTTT.

The chain couples TRBV19 to TRBJ1-2; D gene unclear. The CDR3 has 14 amino acids. Deletions cut 5 bases from V and 4 bases from J, with 14 bases between. CDR1 and CDR2 from the germline V gene are LNHDA and SQIVND (reference sequence). The CDR3 DNA reads TGTGCCAGTAGTTCCGGGTCCACCCCCTATGGCTACACCTTC. It specifies CASSSGSTPYGYTF.

This clone is a singleton in its sample. The chain is built from TRBV6-5 and TRBJ1-1; D gene ambiguous. The CDR3 extends over 11 amino acids. Germline V CDR1 and CDR2: MNHEY, SVGAGI. Trimming stripped 8 bases from V and 1 base from J, with 5 bases between. CDR3 DNA: TGTGCCAGCCCCAGGAACACTGAAGCTTTCTTT. This gives the protein CASPRNTEAFF.

V and J are TRBV30 and TRBJ1-2; 9 bases agree with TRBD1. Trimming at V came to 0 bases and at J to 4 bases, leaving 6 bases not matched to a gene. The CDR3 length is 15 residues. Germline V gives CDR1 GTSNPN, CDR2 SVGIG (reference sequence). The CDR3 nucleotides are TGTGCCTGGAGTGTACACACAGGGGGCGGCTATGGCTACACCTTC. It is translated as CAWSVHTGGGYGYTF.

The chain is built from TRBV19 and TRBJ2-7, with 8 bases that match TRBD1. CDR1 is LNHDA, CDR2 SQIVND, per germline (reference sequence). With V trimmed by 10 bases and J by 2 bases, 7 bases remained unmatched. This CDR3 is 13 amino acids long. CDR3: CATTGTGTYEQYF. CDR3 nucleotides: TGTGCCACCACCGGGACAGGAACCTACGAGCAGTACTTC.

CDR3 residues: CASSVEATEAFF. CDR3 in DNA: TGTGCCAGTAGTGTGGAGGCCACTGAAGCTTTCTTT. The V gene is TRBV19, the J gene TRBJ1-1; no reliable D call. This CDR3 region has 12 residues. Trimming shortened V by 5 bases and J by 4 bases, and 8 bases separated the two germline ends. CDR1 is LNHDA, CDR2 SQIVND, per germline (reference sequence).

The V gene is TRBV12-3 or TRBV12-4, the J gene TRBJ2-7; D may be TRBD1 (6 bases). The CDR3 covers 13 residues. Between the trimmed V and J ends, which lost 6 bases and 1 base, there was a span of 10 bases. As DNA, the CDR3 is TGTGCCAGCAGGCGACAGGCTTCCTACGAGCAGTACTTC. It yields the protein CASRRQASYEQYF.

The chain couples TRBV28 to TRBJ2-1; tentatively, D is TRBD2 (6 bases). CDR1 and CDR2 (germline): MDHEN, SYDVKM. The CDR3 totals 13 residues. Trimming removed 7 bases from V and 9 bases from J, with 16 bases in between. This CDR3 reads CASIPSPGGEQFF. The CDR3 region has the DNA TGTGCCAGCATTCCCTCGCCCGGGGGTGAGCAGTTCTTC.

CDR3 protein: CASSLNRDRVGELFF. CDR3 nucleotides: TGTGCCAGCAGCTTAAACCGGGACAGGGTAGGGGAGCTGTTTTTT. V and J are TRBV7-8 and TRBJ2-2; the match to TRBD1 covers 9 bases. Germline values: CDR1 SGHVS, CDR2 FQNEAQ. J gave up 8 bases and V 2 bases, and 6 bases lay outside the gene matches. The CDR3 extends over 15 amino acids. Variable domain in full (rest from reference TRBV7-8 and TRBJ2-2): GAGVSQSPRYKVAKRGQDVALRCDPISGHVSLFWYQQALGQGPEFLTYFQNEAQLDKSGLPSDRFFAERPEGSVSTLKIQRTQQEDSAVYLCASSLNRDRVGELFFGEGSRLTVL.

The rearrangement uses TRBV5-1 and TRBJ2-7; 11 nucleotides agree with TRBD2. The CDR3 runs to 16 residues. Germline values: CDR1 SGHRS, CDR2 YFSETQ. J was trimmed by 6 bases and V by 3 bases; bases with no gene match: 11. The CDR3 nucleotides read TGCGCCAGCAGCTGGACCGGGACTAGCGGCCCCCTCGAGCAGTACTTC. It codes for CASSWTGTSGPLEQYF.

V usage is TRBV7-6 and J usage is TRBJ2-1; D may correspond to TRBD1 or TRBD2 (6 bases each). The CDR3 is made up of 15 amino acids. From germline, CDR1 is SGHVS and CDR2 FNYEAQ. Trimming removed 9 bases at V and 6 bases at J, with 21 bases between. The CDR3 reads CARVGSGGPRNEQFF. As DNA, the CDR3 is TGTGCCAGAGTAGGTTCCGGGGGCCCTCGCAATGAGCAGTTCTTC.

The chain uses TRBV7-2 and TRBJ2-3; D is unclear. CDR3 length equals 13 residues. In germline, CDR1 is SGHTA, CDR2 FQGNSA. V was clipped by 0 bases and J by 5 bases, with 6 bases between them. DNA for the CDR3: TGTGCCAGCAGCTTAGCGCGAAGAGATACGCAGTATTTT. This codes for CASSLARRDTQYF.

The gene calls are TRBV28 and TRBJ2-2; perhaps TRBD1 as D (6 bases). CDR3 length equals 17 residues. With 5 bases removed from V and 1 base from J, the gap between germline ends came to 17 bases. CDR1 is MDHEN, CDR2 SYDVKM, per germline. The DNA of the CDR3 is TGTGCCAGCAGTGAACCAAACAGGGATTGGAACACCGGGGAGCTGTTTTTT. Its translation is CASSEPNRDWNTGELFF.

The genes are TRBV28 and TRBJ1-1, with 7 bases fitting TRBD1. The CDR3 extends over 14 amino acids. V lost 6 bases and J lost 10; bases outside the gene matches: 14. CDR1 is MDHEN and CDR2 is SYDVKM in the germline V gene. The CDR3 sequence: CASSHRDSRTTAFF. As DNA, the CDR3 is TGTGCCAGCAGCCATAGGGACAGCCGAACCACAGCTTTCTTT. Drawing the rest from reference TRBV28 and TRBJ1-1, the complete variable domain is DVKVTQSSRYLVKRTGEKVFLECVQDMDHENMFWYRQDPGLGLRLIYFSYDVKMKEKGDIPEGYSVSREKKERFSLILESASTNQTSMYLCASSHRDSRTTAFFGQGTRLTVV.

This chain joins TRBV9 and TRBJ2-1, with 10 bases aligning to TRBD2. The V gene end was trimmed by 4 bases and the J gene end by 7 bases; junction bases not matched to a gene: 11. Germline CDR1 and CDR2: SGDLS and YYNGEE. The CDR3 extends over 16 amino acids. CDR3 region: CASSSQAGGPGNEQFF. The DNA for the CDR3 is TGTGCCAGCAGCTCCCAAGCGGGAGGGCCAGGGAATGAGCAGTTCTTC.

The rearrangement links TRBV6-5 to TRBJ2-6; D remains ambiguous. The CDR3 has 16 residues. Trimming removed 0 bases from V and 2 bases from J, with 8 bases in between. Per germline, CDR1 MNHEY and CDR2 SVGAGI. CDR3 in DNA: TGTGCCAGCAGTTACTCGGGTGCGACTGGGGCCAACGTCCTGACTTTC. It yields the protein CASSYSGATGANVLTF.

The chain combines TRBV4-3 with TRBJ2-2, with 7 bases lining up with TRBD2. The junction had 1 base not matched to a gene; V was cut back by 0 bases and J by 6 bases. This CDR3 has 14 residues. CDR1 is LGHNA, CDR2 YSLEER, per germline. The CDR3 protein is CASSQDGGAGELFF. The CDR3 DNA reads TGCGCCAGCAGCCAAGATGGGGGGGCCGGGGAGCTGTTTTTT.

This sequence joins TRBV11-2 and TRBJ1-2; D unclear. Trimming stripped 5 bases from V and 6 bases from J, with 10 bases between. Per the germline V gene, CDR1 is SGHAT and CDR2 is FQNNGV. This CDR3 is 12 amino acids long. CDR3 nucleotide sequence: TGTGCCAGCAGCCGCGAGGGAGATGGCTACACCTTC. Amino acid sequence: CASSREGDGYTF.

This clone was detected only once. This chain links TRBV27 with TRBJ2-1, with D hard to call. CDR1 MNHEY and CDR2 SMNVEV come from the germline V gene (reference sequence). Trimming stripped 5 bases from V and 2 bases from J, with 13 bases between. The CDR3 contains 15 residues. The DNA for the CDR3 is TGTGCCAGCAGTCCCATTCCCAGCACCTACAATGAGCAGTTCTTC. This encodes CASSPIPSTYNEQFF.

This chain connects TRBV9 to TRBJ2-2; D may be TRBD1 (5 bases). Germline values: CDR1 SGDLS, CDR2 YYNGEE. This CDR3 contains 17 residues. With 4 bases removed from V and 5 bases from J, the gap between germline ends came to 21 bases. The CDR3 coding sequence is TGTGCCAGCAGCTTAATAAACAAGGGGCTGGGGACCGGGGAGCTGTTTTTT. Amino acid sequence: CASSLINKGLGTGELFF. The complete variable domain, with remaining parts taken from reference TRBV9 and TRBJ2-2, reads DSGVTQTPKHLITATGQRVTLRCSPRSGDLSVYWYQQSLDQGLQFLIQYYNGEERAKGNILERFSAQQFPDLHSELNLSSLELGDSALYFCASSLINKGLGTGELFFGEGSRLTVL.

J is TRBJ2-7 and V is TRBV28; 7 positions agree with TRBD1. With V trimmed by 7 bases and J by 2 bases, 17 bases remained unmatched. The germline V gene encodes CDR1 MDHEN and CDR2 SYDVKM. CDR3 length: 17 residues. For the CDR3, the DNA is TGTGCCAGCACCCTAGGGGGACAGATGGGACCGCCCTACGAGCAGTACTTC. Translated, it gives CASTLGGQMGPPYEQYF.

This chain uses TRBV6-5 with TRBJ1-2, with 8 bases aligning to TRBD1. Germline V CDR1 and CDR2: MNHEY, SVGAGI. Trimming removed 8 bases from V and 4 bases from J; junction bases left unmatched: 9. This CDR3 is built from 14 residues. CDR3: CASLRDRSLYGYTF. The DNA of the CDR3 is TGTGCCAGCCTCCGGGACAGGAGCCTCTATGGCTACACCTTC.